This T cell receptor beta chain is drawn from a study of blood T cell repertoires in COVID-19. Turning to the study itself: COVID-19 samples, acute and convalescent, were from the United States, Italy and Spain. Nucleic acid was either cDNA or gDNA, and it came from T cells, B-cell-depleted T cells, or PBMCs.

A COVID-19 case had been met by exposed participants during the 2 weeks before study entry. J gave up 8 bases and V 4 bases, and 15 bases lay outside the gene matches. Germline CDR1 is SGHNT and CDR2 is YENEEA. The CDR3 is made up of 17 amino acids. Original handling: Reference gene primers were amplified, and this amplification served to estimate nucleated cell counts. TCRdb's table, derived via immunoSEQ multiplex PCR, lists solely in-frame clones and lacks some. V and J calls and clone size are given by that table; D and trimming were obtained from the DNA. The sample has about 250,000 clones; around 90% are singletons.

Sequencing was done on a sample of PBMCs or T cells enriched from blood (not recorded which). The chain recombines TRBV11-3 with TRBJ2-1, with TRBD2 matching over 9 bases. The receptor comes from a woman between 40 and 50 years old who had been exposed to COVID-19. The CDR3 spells CASSSFWDASGVHEQFF. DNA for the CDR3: TGTGCCAGCAGCTCTTTTTGGGACGCTAGCGGGGTCCATGAGCAGTTCTTC.